Listed below are T cell receptor beta chains from one sample, sequenced in a study of cytomegalovirus exposure and HLA in healthy donors. Assay used: immunoSEQ multiplex PCR; TCRdb lists only in-frame clones, some missing. The sample shows about 120,000 clones, over 60% of them seen only once. The sample comprised PBMCs. These receptors all stem from a human donor in good health. Both conserved end residues are part of each CDR3. Each record gives: D gene, J gene, V gene, clone size, CDR3 protein, CDR3 DNA. D genes are given only for firm matches. Rows give clone size only sometimes, using once, few, many, or a class for an expanded clone.

NA | TRBJ2-7 | TRBV28 | NA | CASSLGGAGGLEQYF | TGTGCCAGCAGTTTGGGGGGGGCAGGGGGCCTCGAGCAGTACTTC
TRBD1 | TRBJ1-1 | TRBV15 | NA | CATSRPRGTGVTEAFF | TGTGCCACCAGCAGACCAAGGGGGACAGGGGTTACTGAAGCTTTCTTT
TRBD2 | TRBJ2-5 | TRBV27 | NA | CASGGGQETQYF | TGTGCCAGCGGGGGGGGTCAAGAGACCCAGTACTTC
NA | TRBJ2-7 | TRBV4-2 | NA | CASSQDRYEQYF | TGTGCCAGCAGCCAAGATCGCTACGAGCAGTACTTC
NA | TRBJ1-2 | TRBV5-1 | NA | CASSRGGNYGYTF | TGCGCCAGCAGCCGCGGAGGAAACTATGGCTACACCTTC
NA | TRBJ1-5 | TRBV19 | NA | CASSKIKGGMGSNQPQHF | TGTGCCAGTAGTAAGATAAAAGGGGGTATGGGGAGCAATCAGCCCCAGCATTTT
TRBD2 | TRBJ2-1 | TRBV18 | few | CASSPWEREGDEQFF | TGTGCCAGCTCACCCTGGGAGCGGGAGGGGGACGAGCAGTTCTTC
NA | TRBJ2-1 | TRBV6-5 | NA | CASSYSPSYNEQFF | TGTGCCAGCAGTTACTCCCCTAGTTACAATGAGCAGTTCTTC
NA | TRBJ2-4 | TRBV27 | NA | CASSLRQAGAKNIQYF | TGTGCCAGCAGTTTAAGGCAGGCGGGGGCCAAAAACATTCAGTACTTC
TRBD1 | TRBJ1-5 | TRBV7-8 | NA | CASSLAPTGGYQPQHF | TGTGCCAGCAGCTTGGCCCCGACAGGGGGCTATCAGCCCCAGCATTTT
TRBD1 | TRBJ1-2 | TRBV6-6 | NA | CASSYLGQDGYTF | TGTGCCAGCAGTTACCTTGGACAGGATGGCTACACCTTC
TRBD1 | TRBJ1-2 | TRBV18 | NA | CASSPGQRGYTF | TGTGCCAGCTCCCCGGGACAGCGTGGCTACACCTTC
NA | TRBJ1-2 | TRBV6-1 | NA | CASSREDSYGYTF | TGTGCCAGCAGTCGTGAGGACAGCTATGGCTACACCTTC
TRBD1 | TRBJ1-2 | TRBV5-1 | NA | CASNQGEAPSGYTF | TGCGCCAGCAATCAGGGGGAAGCTCCTAGCGGCTACACCTTC
TRBD2 | TRBJ2-7 | TRBV29-1 | few | CSVSKRDDEQYF | TGCAGCGTTTCAAAGCGGGATGACGAGCAGTACTTC
TRBD2 | TRBJ2-1 | TRBV6-1 | NA | CASSEVALASGAPVWQQFF | TGTGCCAGCAGTGAAGTGGCCCTGGCTAGCGGGGCCCCGGTGTGGCAGCAGTTCTTC
NA | TRBJ2-3 | TRBV29-1 | NA | CSVAPGHIEDTQYF | TGCAGCGTCGCACCGGGACATATAGAGGATACGCAGTATTTT
TRBD1 | TRBJ1-2 | TRBV25-1 | NA | CASSGRQGNYGYTF | TGTGCCAGCAGCGGTAGACAGGGGAACTATGGCTACACCTTC
NA | TRBJ1-2 | TRBV5-4 | NA | CASSLRGNYGYTF | TGTGCCAGCAGCTTGAGGGGGAACTATGGCTACACCTTC
TRBD1 | TRBJ1-2 | TRBV30 | NA | CAIIRGNYGYTF | TGTGCGATCATCAGGGGGAACTATGGCTACACCTTC
TRBD2 | TRBJ2-5 | TRBV27 | NA | CASNPLGLAGGQETQYF | TGTGCCAGCAACCCTTTGGGACTAGCGGGAGGGCAAGAGACCCAGTACTTC
TRBD1 | TRBJ2-5 | TRBV18 | NA | CASSLTGGRETQYF | TGTGCCAGCTCACTCACAGGGGGAAGGGAGACCCAGTACTTC
NA | TRBJ1-1 | TRBV20-1 | NA | CSARLRVEAFF | TGCAGTGCTAGACTCAGGGTAGAAGCTTTCTTT
TRBD2 | TRBJ2-1 | TRBV6-5 | NA | CASSYSLSGTGEQFF | TGTGCCAGCAGTTACTCGCTTAGCGGGACGGGTGAGCAGTTCTTC
TRBD1 | TRBJ2-7 | TRBV9 | NA | CASSGGQTLYEQYF | TGTGCCAGCAGCGGGGGACAGACGCTCTACGAGCAGTACTTC
TRBD1 | TRBJ2-7 | TRBV28 | NA | CASSLGTGPYEQYF | TGTGCCAGCAGTTTAGGGACAGGGCCCTACGAGCAGTACTTC
NA | TRBJ1-4 | TRBV7-2 | NA | CASSPRNSGGLREKLFF | TGTGCCAGCAGCCCGAGAAACTCCGGGGGGCTGCGTGAAAAACTGTTTTTT
NA | TRBJ1-1 | TRBV2 | NA | CASEEAPPTEAFF | TGTGCCAGCGAAGAGGCGCCACCCACTGAAGCTTTCTTT
NA | TRBJ1-1 | TRBV10-3 | NA | CAISESGGNTEAFF | TGTGCCATCAGTGAGTCGGGGGGGAACACTGAAGCTTTCTTT
TRBD1 | TRBJ2-2 | TRBV28 | NA | CASSFIGQGFTGELFF | TGTGCCAGCAGTTTCATCGGACAGGGATTTACCGGGGAGCTGTTTTTT
NA | TRBJ1-1 | TRBV7-9 | few | CASSLQAMNTEAFF | TGTGCCAGCAGCTTGCAGGCCATGAACACTGAAGCTTTCTTT
NA | TRBJ2-2 | TRBV19 | NA | CAVSNRGTGELFF | TGTGCCGTATCGAATCGGGGCACCGGGGAGCTGTTTTTT
NA | TRBJ1-6 | TRBV6-5 | once | CASSYSGSSYNSPLHF | TGTGCCAGCAGTTACTCGGGGAGCTCCTATAATTCACCCCTCCACTTT
NA | TRBJ1-3 | TRBV6-1 | once | CASSAVPSGNTIYF | TGTGCCAGCAGTGCGGTTCCCTCTGGAAACACCATATATTTT
NA | TRBJ1-1 | TRBV2 | NA | CASVRESSTEAFF | TGTGCCAGCGTTCGGGAGTCCTCCACTGAAGCTTTCTTT
NA | TRBJ1-2 | TRBV4-1 | once | CASSQESRVPYLANYGYTF | TGCGCCAGCAGCCAAGAATCGAGGGTTCCCTACTTAGCTAACTATGGCTACACCTTC
TRBD1 | TRBJ1-1 | TRBV5-1 | NA | CASSKETGGKTTEAFF | TGCGCCAGCAGCAAAGAGACAGGGGGCAAAACAACTGAAGCTTTCTTT
TRBD2 | TRBJ2-3 | TRBV11-3 | NA | CASSLGTSGLHTDTQYF | TGTGCCAGCAGCTTAGGGACTAGCGGGCTTCACACAGATACGCAGTATTTT
NA | TRBJ2-1 | TRBV27 | NA | CASSLSQAESSYNEQFF | TGTGCCAGCAGTTTATCGCAAGCGGAAAGCTCCTACAATGAGCAGTTCTTC
NA | TRBJ2-7 | TRBV29-1 | NA | CSVEEPGALFEQYF | TGCAGCGTTGAAGAACCGGGAGCCCTTTTCGAGCAGTACTTC
NA | TRBJ2-3 | TRBV9 | once | CASSVGRTDTQYF | TGTGCCAGCAGCGTAGGCCGGACAGATACGCAGTATTTT
TRBD1 | TRBJ2-7 | TRBV19 | NA | CASSMGTGAYEQYF | TGTGCCAGTAGTATGGGGACAGGGGCCTACGAGCAGTACTTC
NA | TRBJ1-1 | TRBV5-1 | NA | CASRADRTNTEAFF | TGCGCCAGCAGAGCAGACAGAACGAACACTGAAGCTTTCTTT
NA | TRBJ2-2 | TRBV6-5 | NA | CASRGHPGELFF | TGTGCCAGCAGGGGACACCCCGGGGAGCTGTTTTTT
TRBD1 | TRBJ2-7 | TRBV19 | NA | CAAARQGGHEQYF | TGTGCCGCGGCAAGACAGGGGGGCCACGAGCAGTACTTC
NA | TRBJ2-7 | TRBV10-3 | NA | CAISESRYEQYF | TGTGCCATCAGTGAGTCCCGTTACGAGCAGTACTTC
NA | TRBJ1-1 | TRBV29-1 | NA | CSVGVNPEAFF | TGCAGCGTTGGCGTTAACCCTGAAGCTTTCTTT